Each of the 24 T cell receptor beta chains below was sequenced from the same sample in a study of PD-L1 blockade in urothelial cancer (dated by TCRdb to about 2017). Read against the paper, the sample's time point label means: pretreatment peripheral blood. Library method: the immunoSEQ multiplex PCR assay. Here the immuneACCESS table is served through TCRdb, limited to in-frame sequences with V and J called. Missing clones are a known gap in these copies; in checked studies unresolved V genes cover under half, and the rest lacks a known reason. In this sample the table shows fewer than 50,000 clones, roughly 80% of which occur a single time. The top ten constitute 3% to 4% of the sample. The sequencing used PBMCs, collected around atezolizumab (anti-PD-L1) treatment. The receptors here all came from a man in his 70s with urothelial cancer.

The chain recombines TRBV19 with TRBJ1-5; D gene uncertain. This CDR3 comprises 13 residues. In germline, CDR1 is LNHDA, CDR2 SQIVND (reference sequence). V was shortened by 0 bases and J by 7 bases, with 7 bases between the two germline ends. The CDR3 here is CASSIDQKQPQHF. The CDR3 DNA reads TGTGCCAGTAGTATAGATCAGAAGCAGCCCCAGCATTTT.

This CDR3 is CASSPRTGRGNTIYF. The CDR3 bases are TGTGCCAGCAGCCCCCGGACAGGGAGAGGAAACACCATATATTTT. The V call is TRBV7-8, the J call TRBJ1-3; 8 bases map to TRBD1. Germline V gives CDR1 SGHVS, CDR2 FQNEAQ. The CDR3 covers 15 residues. V gave up 5 bases and J gave up 4 bases; unmatched junction bases: 7.

CDR3 sequence reads: CASSLRGRPLQETQYF. CDR3 coding DNA: TGTGCCAGCAGTTTAAGGGGGAGACCTCTGCAAGAGACCCAGTACTTC. V gene TRBV27 combines with J gene TRBJ2-5, with D possibly TRBD1 on 6 matching bases. Trimming pared 2 bases from V and 2 bases from J, leaving 15 bases between. CDR3 length equals 16 residues. CDR1 is MNHEY and CDR2 is SMNVEV in the germline V gene (reference sequence).

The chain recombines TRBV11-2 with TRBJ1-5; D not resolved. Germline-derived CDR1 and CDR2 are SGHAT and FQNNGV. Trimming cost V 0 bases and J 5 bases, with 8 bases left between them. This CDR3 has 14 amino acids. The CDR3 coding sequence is TGTGCCAGCAGCTTAGATGGGAGGTATCAGCCCCAGCATTTT. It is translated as CASSLDGRYQPQHF.

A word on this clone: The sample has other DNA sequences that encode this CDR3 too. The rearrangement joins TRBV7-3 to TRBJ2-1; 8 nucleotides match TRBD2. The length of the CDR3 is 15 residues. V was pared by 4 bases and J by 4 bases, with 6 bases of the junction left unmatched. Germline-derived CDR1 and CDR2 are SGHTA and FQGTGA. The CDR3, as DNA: TGTGCCAGCAGCTCAAGCGGACTAGCTTACAATGAGCAGTTCTTC. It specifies CASSSSGLAYNEQFF. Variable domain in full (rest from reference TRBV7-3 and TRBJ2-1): GAGVSQTPSNKVTEKGKYVELRCDPISGHTALYWYRQSLGQGPEFLIYFQGTGAADDSGLPNDRFFAVRPEGSVSTLKIQRTERGDSAVYLCASSSSGLAYNEQFFGPGTRLTVL.

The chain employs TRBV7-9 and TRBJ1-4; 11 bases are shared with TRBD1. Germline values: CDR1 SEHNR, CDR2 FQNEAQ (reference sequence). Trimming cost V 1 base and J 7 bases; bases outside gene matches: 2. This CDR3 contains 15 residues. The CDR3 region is CASSLGTGGVEKLFF. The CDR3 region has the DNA TGTGCCAGCAGCTTAGGGACAGGGGGCGTTGAAAAACTGTTTTTT.

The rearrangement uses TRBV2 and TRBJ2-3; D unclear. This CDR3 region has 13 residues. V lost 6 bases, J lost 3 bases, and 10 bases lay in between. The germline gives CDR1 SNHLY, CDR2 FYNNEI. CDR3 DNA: TGTGCCAGCAGGGTGAGGCAAACAGATACGCAGTATTTT. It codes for CASRVRQTDTQYF.

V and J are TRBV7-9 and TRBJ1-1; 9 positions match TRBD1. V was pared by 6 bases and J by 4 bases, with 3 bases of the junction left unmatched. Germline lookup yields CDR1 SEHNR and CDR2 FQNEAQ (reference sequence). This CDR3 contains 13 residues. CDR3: CASRQGAGTEAFF. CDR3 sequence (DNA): TGTGCCAGCAGACAGGGGGCTGGCACTGAAGCTTTCTTT.

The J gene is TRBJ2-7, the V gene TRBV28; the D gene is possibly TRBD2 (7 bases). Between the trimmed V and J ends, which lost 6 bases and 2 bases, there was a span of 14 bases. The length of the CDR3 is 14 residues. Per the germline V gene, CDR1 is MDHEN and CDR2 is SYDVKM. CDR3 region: CASSSGGGAYEQYF. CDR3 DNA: TGTGCCAGCAGCTCCGGAGGGGGGGCCTACGAGCAGTACTTC.

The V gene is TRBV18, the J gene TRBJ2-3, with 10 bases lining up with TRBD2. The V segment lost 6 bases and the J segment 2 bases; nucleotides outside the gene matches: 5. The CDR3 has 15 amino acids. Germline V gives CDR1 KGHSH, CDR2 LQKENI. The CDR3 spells CASSLLAGVTDTQYF. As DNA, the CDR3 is TGTGCCAGCTCTCTCCTAGCGGGGGTCACAGATACGCAGTATTTT.

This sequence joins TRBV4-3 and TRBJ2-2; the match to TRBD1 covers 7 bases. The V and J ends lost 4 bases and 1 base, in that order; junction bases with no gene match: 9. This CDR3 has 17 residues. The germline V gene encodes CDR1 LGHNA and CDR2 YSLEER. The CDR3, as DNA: TGCGCCAGCAGCCGCGCCCCCGGGACAGAGAACACCGGGGAGCTGTTTTTT. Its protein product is CASSRAPGTENTGELFF.

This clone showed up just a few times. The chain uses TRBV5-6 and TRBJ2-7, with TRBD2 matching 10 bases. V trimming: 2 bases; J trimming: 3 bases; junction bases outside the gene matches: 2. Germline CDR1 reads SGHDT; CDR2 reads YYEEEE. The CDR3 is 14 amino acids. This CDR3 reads CASSFLAGDYEQYF. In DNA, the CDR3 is TGTGCCAGCAGCTTTCTAGCGGGGGACTACGAGCAGTACTTC.

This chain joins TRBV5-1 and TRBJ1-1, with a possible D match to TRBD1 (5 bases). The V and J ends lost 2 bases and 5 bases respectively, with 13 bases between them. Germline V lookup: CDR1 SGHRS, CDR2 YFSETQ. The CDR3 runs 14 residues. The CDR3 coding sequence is TGCGCCAGCAGCTTCAGGGTCGCGGGAACTGAAGCTTTCTTT. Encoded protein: CASSFRVAGTEAFF.

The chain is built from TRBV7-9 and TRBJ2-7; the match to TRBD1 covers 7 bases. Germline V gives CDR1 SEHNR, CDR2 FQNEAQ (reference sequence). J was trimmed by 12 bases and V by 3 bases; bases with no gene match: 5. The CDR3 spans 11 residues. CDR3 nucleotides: TGTGCCAGCAGCTTTGACAGGGTAGTGTACTTC. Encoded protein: CASSFDRVVYF.

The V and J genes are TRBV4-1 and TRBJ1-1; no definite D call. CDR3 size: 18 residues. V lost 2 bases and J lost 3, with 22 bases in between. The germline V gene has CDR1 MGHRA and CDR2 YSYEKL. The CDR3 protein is CASSQSPLSRQRDTEAFF. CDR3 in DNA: TGCGCCAGCAGCCAATCCCCTTTGTCAAGGCAGAGGGACACTGAAGCTTTCTTT.

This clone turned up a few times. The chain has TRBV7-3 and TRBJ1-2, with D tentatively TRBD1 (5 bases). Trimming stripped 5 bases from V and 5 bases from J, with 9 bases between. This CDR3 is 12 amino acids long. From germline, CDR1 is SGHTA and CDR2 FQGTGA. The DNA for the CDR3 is TGTGCCAGCAGCGAACGGGGGTATGGCTACACCTTC. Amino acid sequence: CASSERGYGYTF.

This CDR3 is CASSDQGSGANVLTF. The CDR3 region has the DNA TGCGCCAGCAGCGATCAGGGTTCTGGGGCCAACGTCCTGACTTTC. The chain combines TRBV5-1 with TRBJ2-6; TRBD1 might be the D (5 bases). There are 15 residues in the CDR3. V lost 4 bases to trimming and J lost 1 base, with 9 bases between them. Germline V gene data show CDR1 as SGHRS and CDR2 as YFSETQ.

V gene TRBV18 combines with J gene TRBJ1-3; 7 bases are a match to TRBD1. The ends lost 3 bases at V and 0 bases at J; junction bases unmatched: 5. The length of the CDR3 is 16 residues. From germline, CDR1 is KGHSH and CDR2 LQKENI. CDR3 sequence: CASSPGQVISGNTIYF. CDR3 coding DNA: TGTGCCAGCTCACCCGGACAGGTTATCTCTGGAAACACCATATATTTT.

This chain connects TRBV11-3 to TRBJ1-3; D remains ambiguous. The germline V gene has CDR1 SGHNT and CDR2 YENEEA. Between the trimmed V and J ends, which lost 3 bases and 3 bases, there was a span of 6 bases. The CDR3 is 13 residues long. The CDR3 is CASSLLYGNTIYF. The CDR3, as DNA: TGTGCCAGCAGCTTGTTATATGGAAACACCATATATTTT.

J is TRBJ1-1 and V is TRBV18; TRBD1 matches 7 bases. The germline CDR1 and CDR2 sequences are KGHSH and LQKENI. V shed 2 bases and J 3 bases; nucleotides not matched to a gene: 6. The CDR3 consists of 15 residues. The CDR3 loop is CASSPRRGRDTEAFF. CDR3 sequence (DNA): TGTGCCAGCTCACCAAGAAGGGGGCGGGACACTGAAGCTTTCTTT.

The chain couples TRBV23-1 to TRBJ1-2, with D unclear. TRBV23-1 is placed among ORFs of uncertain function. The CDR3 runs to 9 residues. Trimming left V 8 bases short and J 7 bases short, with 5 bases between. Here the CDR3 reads CASLSGYTF. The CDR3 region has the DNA TGCGCCAGCCTCTCTGGCTACACCTTC.

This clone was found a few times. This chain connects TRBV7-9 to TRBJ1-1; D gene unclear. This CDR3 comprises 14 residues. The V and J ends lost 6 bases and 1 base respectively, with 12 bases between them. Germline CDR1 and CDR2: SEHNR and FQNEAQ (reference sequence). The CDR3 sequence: CASSPLRGNTEAFF. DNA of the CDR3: TGTGCCAGCAGTCCTCTGCGGGGGAACACTGAAGCTTTCTTT.

The CDR3 bases are TGTGCAAGTCGCTTATATCCCCACGAGCAGTACTTC. It codes for CASRLYPHEQYF. This chain uses TRBV12-2 with TRBJ2-7; the table names TRBD2, a call not compared with the DNA. TRBV12-2 is given as a pseudogene. There are 12 residues in the CDR3.

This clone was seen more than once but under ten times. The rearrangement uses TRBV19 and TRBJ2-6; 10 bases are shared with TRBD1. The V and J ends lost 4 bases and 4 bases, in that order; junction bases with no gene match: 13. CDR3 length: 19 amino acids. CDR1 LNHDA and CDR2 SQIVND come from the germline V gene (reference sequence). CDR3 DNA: TGTGCCAGTAGTAACGCTCGTCCCGGGACAGGGGCCGGGGCCAACGTCCTGACTTTC. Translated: CASSNARPGTGAGANVLTF.